This TCR beta chain was sequenced for a study of OX40 agonist ivuxolimab in advanced cancers. Study details: Those enrolled were about 80% male, with a mean age of about 66 years and ages from roughly 23 to 80.

Systemic immunosuppression or autoimmune disease history was grounds to exclude patients. Blood draws occurred at baseline, cycle 4 day 1, and cycle 7 day 1. The assay was immunoSEQ multiplex PCR, and TCRdb's table has in-frame clones only and misses some. The sample lists fewer than 85,000 clones, around 82% seen once, with around 5.1% in the top ten. Trimming took 4 bases from V and 1 from J; bases not matched to a gene: 4. Germline V gene lookup returns CDR1 SGHRS and CDR2 YFSETQ. The CDR3 consists of 14 residues. The starting material was CD4+ or CD8+ T cells sorted from blood, obtained in a trial of the OX40 agonist ivuxolimab. The gene calls are TRBV5-1 and TRBJ1-1; TRBD1 matches 7 bases. This TCR was sampled from an adult with an advanced solid tumor such as melanoma, head and neck, liver or kidney cancer. The CDR3, as DNA: TGCGCCAGCAGCACCGGACAGGCGAACACTGAAGCTTTCTTT. Residues: CASSTGQANTEAFF.